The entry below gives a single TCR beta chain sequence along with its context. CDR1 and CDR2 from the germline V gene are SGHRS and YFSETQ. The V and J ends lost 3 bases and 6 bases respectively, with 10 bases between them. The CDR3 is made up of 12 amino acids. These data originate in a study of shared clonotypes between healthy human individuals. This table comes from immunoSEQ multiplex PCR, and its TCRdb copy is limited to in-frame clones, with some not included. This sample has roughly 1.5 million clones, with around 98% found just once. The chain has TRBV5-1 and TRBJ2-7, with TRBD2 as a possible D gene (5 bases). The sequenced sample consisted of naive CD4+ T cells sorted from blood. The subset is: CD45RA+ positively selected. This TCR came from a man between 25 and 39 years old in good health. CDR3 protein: CASSYGRGEQYF. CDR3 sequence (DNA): TGCGCCAGCAGCTACGGTCGGGGCGAGCAGTACTTC.